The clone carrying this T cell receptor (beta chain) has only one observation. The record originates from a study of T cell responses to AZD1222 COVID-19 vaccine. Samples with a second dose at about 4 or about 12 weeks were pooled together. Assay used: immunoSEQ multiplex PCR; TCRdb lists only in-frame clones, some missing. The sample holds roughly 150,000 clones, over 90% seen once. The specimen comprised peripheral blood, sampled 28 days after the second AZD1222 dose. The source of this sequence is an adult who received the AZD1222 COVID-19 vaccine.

The CDR3 reads CASSQGDRVNEKLFF. The CDR3 DNA reads as TGCGCCAGCAGCCAAGGAGACAGGGTGAATGAAAAACTGTTTTTT. The chain employs TRBV4-1 and TRBJ1-4; TRBD1 matches at 7 bases. Germline V lookup: CDR1 MGHRA, CDR2 YSYEKL. The V gene end was trimmed by 1 base and the J gene end by 5 bases; junction bases not matched to a gene: 4. The CDR3 has 15 residues.